This T cell receptor (beta chain) was sequenced in a study of blood T cell repertoires in COVID-19. Study overall: Whether acute or convalescent, the COVID-19 samples came from the United States, Italy and Spain. T cells, B-cell-depleted T cells, or PBMCs supplied cDNA or gDNA.

In this sample, this clone turned up once. In the authors' workflow: From reference gene primer amplification, estimates of nucleated cell counts were derived. Sequencing was performed with immunoSEQ multiplex PCR; in TCRdb, only in-frame clones are kept and a portion is missing. V and J calls and clone size come straight from that table; D and trimming were deduced from the DNA. This sample has fewer than 200,000 clones, with almost 85% found just once. The V end lost 1 base, the J end lost 1 base, and 13 bases lay between the germline ends. Germline lookup yields CDR1 MNHNS and CDR2 SASEGT. This CDR3 contains 16 residues.

This TCR was sampled from a middle-aged man who had recovered from COVID-19. Sequencing was performed on peripheral blood. V usage is TRBV6-1 and J usage is TRBJ2-5; tentative D call: TRBD2 (5 bases). CDR3 residues: CASSEVSYGSQETQYF. The CDR3 coding sequence is TGTGCCAGCAGTGAAGTATCTTATGGGAGCCAAGAGACCCAGTACTTC.